What follows describes a single T cell receptor (beta chain). This sample is part of a study of blood T cell repertoires in COVID-19. Whole-study context: COVID-19 samples from acute and convalescent phases originated in the United States, Italy and Spain.

Per the germline V gene, CDR1 is LGHDT and CDR2 is YNNKEL (reference sequence). CDR3 length: 15 amino acids. V lost 6 bases to trimming and J lost 2 bases, with 16 bases between them. Source study methods: Nucleated cell counts were estimated from reference gene primer amplification. Sequenced by immunoSEQ multiplex PCR; TCRdb stores in-frame clones only, minus some. For V, J and clone size, that table is used; D and trimming come from the DNA. The table shows some 71,000 clones, with 86% occurring only once. Sequenced input: peripheral blood. The rearrangement links TRBV3-1 (or the pseudogene TRBV3-2) to TRBJ1-2, with a weak D call TRBD1 (5 bases). The clonotype comes from a young man with acute or convalescent COVID-19. The CDR3 protein is CASSKKDRQNYGYTF. The CDR3 nucleotides are TGTGCCAGCAGTAAAAAAGATCGACAGAACTATGGCTACACCTTC.